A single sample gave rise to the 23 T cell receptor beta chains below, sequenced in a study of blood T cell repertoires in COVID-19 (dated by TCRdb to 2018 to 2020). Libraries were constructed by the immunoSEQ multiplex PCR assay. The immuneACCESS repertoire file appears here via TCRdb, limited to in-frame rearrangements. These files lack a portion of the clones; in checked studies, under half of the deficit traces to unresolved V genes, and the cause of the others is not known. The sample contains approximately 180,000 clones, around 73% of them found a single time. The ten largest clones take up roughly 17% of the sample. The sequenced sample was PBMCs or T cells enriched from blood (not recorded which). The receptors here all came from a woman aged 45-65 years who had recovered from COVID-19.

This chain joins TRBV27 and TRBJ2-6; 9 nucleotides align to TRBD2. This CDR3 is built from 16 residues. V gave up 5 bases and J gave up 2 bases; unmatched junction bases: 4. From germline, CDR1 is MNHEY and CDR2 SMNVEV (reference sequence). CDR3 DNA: TGTGCCAGCAGTGCGGGAGGGCTTGCTGGGGCCAACGTCCTGACTTTC. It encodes CASSAGGLAGANVLTF. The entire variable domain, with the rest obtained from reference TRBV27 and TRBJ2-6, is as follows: EAQVTQNPRYLITVTGKKLTVTCSQNMNHEYMSWYRQDPGLGLRQIYYSMNVEVTDKGDVPEGYKVSRKEKRNFPLILESPSPNQTSLYFCASSAGGLAGANVLTFGAGSRLTVL.

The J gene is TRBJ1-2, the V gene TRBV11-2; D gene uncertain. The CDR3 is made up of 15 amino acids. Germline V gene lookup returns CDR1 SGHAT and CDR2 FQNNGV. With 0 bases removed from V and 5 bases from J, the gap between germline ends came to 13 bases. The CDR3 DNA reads TGTGCCAGCAGCTTAGATCCGGAGGGTTGGTATGGCTACACCTTC. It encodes CASSLDPEGWYGYTF.

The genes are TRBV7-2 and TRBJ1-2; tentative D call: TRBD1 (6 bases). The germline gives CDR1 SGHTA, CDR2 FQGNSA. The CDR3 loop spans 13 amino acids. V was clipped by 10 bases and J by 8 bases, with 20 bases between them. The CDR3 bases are TGTGCCACTCAAACGACAGGTTTGAAGGGCTACACCTTC. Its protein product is CATQTTGLKGYTF.

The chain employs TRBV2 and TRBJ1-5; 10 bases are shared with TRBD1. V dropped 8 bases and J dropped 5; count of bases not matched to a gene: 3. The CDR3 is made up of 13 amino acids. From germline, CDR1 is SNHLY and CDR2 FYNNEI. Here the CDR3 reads CASWTGGHQPQHF. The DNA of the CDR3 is TGTGCCAGCTGGACAGGGGGTCATCAGCCCCAGCATTTT.

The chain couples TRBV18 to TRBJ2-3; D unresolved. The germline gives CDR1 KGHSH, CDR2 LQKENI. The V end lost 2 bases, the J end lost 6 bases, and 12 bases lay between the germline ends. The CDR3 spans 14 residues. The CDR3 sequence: CASSPSTVGDTQYF. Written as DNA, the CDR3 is TGTGCCAGCTCACCAAGCACAGTTGGGGATACGCAGTATTTT.

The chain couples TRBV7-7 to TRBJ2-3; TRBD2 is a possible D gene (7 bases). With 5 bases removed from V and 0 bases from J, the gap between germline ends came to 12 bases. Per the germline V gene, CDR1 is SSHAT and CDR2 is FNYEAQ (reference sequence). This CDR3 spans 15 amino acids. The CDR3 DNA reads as TGTGCCAGCAGCCTCGGGGGGCCCAGCACAGATACGCAGTATTTT. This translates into CASSLGGPSTDTQYF.

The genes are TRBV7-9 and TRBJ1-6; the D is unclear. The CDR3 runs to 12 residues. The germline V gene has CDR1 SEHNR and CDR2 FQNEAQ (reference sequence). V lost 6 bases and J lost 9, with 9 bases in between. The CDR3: CASRDSSSPLHF. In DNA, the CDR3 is TGTGCCAGCAGGGACTCCAGTTCACCCCTCCACTTT.

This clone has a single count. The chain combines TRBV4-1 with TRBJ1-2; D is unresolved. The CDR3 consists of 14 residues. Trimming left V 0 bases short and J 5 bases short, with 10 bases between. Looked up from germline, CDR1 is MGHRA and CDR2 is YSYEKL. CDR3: CASSQDPKNYGYTF. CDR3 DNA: TGCGCCAGCAGCCAAGATCCAAAAAATTATGGCTACACCTTC.

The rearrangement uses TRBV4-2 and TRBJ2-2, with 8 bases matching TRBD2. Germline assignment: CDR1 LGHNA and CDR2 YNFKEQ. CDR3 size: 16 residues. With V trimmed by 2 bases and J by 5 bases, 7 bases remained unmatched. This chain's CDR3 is CASSQPSGRSTGELFF. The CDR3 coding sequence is TGTGCCAGCAGCCAACCCAGCGGGAGAAGTACCGGGGAGCTGTTTTTT.

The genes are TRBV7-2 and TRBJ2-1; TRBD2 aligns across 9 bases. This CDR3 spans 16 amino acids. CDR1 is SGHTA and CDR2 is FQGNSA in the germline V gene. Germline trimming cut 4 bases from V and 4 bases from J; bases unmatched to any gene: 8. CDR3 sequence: CASSSVAGGLYNEQFF. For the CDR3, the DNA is TGTGCCAGCAGCTCGGTTGCGGGAGGGTTATACAATGAGCAGTTCTTC. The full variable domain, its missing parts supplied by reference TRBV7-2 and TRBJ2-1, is GAGVSQSPSNKVTEKGKDVELRCDPISGHTALYWYRQSLGQGLEFLIYFQGNSAPDKSGLPSDRFSAERTGGSVSTLTIQRTQQEDSAVYLCASSSVAGGLYNEQFFGPGTRLTVL.

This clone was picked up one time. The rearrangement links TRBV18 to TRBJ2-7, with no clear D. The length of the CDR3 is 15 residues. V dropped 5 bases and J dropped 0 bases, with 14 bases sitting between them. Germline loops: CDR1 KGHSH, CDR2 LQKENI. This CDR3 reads CASSFEAVSSYEQYF. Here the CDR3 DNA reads TGTGCCAGCTCATTCGAAGCCGTAAGCTCCTACGAGCAGTACTTC.

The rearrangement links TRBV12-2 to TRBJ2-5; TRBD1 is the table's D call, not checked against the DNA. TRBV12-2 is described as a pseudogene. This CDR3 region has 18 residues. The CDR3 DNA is TGTGCAAGTCGCTGGAGACAGGGGGTTTGCTATGATTTAGAGACCCAGTACTTC. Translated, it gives CASRWRQGVCYDLETQYF.

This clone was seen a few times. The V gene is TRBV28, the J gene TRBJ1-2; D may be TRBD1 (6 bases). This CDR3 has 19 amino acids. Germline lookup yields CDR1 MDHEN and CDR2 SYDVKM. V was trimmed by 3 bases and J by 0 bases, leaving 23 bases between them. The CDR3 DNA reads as TGTGCCAGCAGTTTCAATAGGGGGGGTCCGACAAACACTAACTATGGCTACACCTTC. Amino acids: CASSFNRGGPTNTNYGYTF.

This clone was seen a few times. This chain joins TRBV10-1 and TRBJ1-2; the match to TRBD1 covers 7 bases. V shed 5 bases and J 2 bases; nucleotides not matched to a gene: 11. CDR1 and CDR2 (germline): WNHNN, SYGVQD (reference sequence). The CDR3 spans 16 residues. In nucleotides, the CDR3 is TGCGCCAGCAGTAGAACAGGGGATTGGGGAAACTATGGCTACACCTTC. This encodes CASSRTGDWGNYGYTF.

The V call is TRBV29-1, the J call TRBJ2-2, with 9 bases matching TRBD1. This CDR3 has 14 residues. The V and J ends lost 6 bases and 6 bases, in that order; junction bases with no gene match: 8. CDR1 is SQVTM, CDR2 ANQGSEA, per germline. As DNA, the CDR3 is TGCAGCGTGAACAGGGGGCCGAGGGCCGGGGAGCTGTTTTTT. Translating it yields CSVNRGPRAGELFF.

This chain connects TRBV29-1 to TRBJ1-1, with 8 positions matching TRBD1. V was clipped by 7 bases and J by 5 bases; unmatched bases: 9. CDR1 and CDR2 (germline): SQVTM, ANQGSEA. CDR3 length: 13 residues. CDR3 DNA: TGCAGCGCGGGGGACAGGTCGGGGACTGAAGCTTTCTTT. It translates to CSAGDRSGTEAFF.

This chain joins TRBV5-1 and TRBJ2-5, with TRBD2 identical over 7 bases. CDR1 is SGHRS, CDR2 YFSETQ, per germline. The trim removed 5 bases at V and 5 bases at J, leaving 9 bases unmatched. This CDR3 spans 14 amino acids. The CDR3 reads CASSWRERRETQYF. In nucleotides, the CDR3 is TGCGCCAGCAGTTGGCGGGAGAGGCGGGAGACCCAGTACTTC.

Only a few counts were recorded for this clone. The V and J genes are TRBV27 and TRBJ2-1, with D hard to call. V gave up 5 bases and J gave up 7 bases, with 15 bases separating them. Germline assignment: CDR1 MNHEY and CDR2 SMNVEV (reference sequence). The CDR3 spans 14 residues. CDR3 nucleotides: TGTGCCAGCAGTATCTCGGTGATATTGAATGAGCAGTTCTTC. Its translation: CASSISVILNEQFF.

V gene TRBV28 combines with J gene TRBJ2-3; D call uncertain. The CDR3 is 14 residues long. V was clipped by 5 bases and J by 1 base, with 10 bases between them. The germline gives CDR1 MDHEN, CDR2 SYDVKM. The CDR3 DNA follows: TGTGCCAGCAGTCTTCGCGAGGGCACAGATACGCAGTATTTT. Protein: CASSLREGTDTQYF.

As DNA, the CDR3 is TGTGCCACCGCGGCTGGGGGGGCCAACGTCCTGACTTTC. Translated, it gives CATAAGGANVLTF. The chain is built from TRBV5-4 and TRBJ2-6; D is unclear. This CDR3 spans 13 amino acids. Trimming removed 9 bases from V and 4 bases from J, with 11 bases in between. From germline, CDR1 is SGHNT and CDR2 YYREEE (reference sequence).

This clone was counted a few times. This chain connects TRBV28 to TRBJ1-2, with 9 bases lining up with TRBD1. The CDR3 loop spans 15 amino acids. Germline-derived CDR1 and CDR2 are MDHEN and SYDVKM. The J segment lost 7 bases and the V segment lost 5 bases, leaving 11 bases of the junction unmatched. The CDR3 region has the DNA TGTGCCAGCAGTCCCCACGGGACAGGGTTGGGTGGCTACACCTTC. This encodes CASSPHGTGLGGYTF.

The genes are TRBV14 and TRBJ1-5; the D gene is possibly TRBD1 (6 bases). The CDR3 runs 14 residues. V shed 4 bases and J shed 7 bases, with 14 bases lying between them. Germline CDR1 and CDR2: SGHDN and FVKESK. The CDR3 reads CASSRPGGGQPQHF. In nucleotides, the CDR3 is TGTGCCAGCAGCCGACCCGGGGGGGGCCAGCCCCAGCATTTT.

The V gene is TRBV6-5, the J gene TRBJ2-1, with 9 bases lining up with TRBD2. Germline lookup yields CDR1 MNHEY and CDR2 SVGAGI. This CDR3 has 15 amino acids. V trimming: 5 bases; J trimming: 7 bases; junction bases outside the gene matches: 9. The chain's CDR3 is CASSRVGTSKNEQFF. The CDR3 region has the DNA TGTGCCAGCAGTAGGGTCGGGACTAGCAAAAATGAGCAGTTCTTC.